The rows below give T cell receptor beta chains drawn from one sample of a study of T cell repertoires in cytomegalovirus infection. Antigens for these TCRs are unknown. TCRdb recomputed calls from the reads with MiXCR, one row per CDR3 protein. The profile covers 310,000 or so distinct CDR3 sequences, with roughly 25% appearing a single time and about an eighth taken by the ten largest. The source was cultured PBMCs, collected from culture after CMV antigen stimulation. Receptor source: a human donor in good health (CMV status not recorded). Some clones in this sample may be carry-over from other donors' samples. Both conserved end residues are part of each CDR3. D genes are given only for firm matches. A row's size may be missing; if present it is once, few, many or a size class.

>NA|TRBD1|TRBV6-2/TRBV6-3|TRBJ1-5
CASRPGQGFQPQHF
TGTGCCAGCAGACCGGGACAGGGGTTTCAGCCCCAGCATTTT
>few|TRBD2|TRBV6-2/TRBV6-3|TRBJ2-1
CASSSASGRDYNEQFF
TGTGCCAGCAGTTCGGCTAGCGGGAGGGATTACAATGAGCAGTTCTTC
>NA|NA|TRBV11-3|TRBJ1-1
CASSLGSGHGTEAFF
TGTGCCAGCAGCTTAGGCTCGGGACATGGCACTGAAGCTTTCTTT
>NA|TRBD2|TRBV12-3/TRBV12-4|TRBJ2-1
CASSLVLAGATEQFF
TGTGCCAGCAGTTTAGTTCTAGCGGGAGCGACTGAGCAGTTCTTC
>NA|NA|TRBV12-3/TRBV12-4|TRBJ2-2
CASSSGVRLFF
TGTGCCAGCAGTTCGGGCGTTAGGCTGTTTTTT
>many|NA|TRBV7-3|TRBJ1-1
CASSRAGRTEAFF
TGTGCCAGCAGCCGGGCTGGGAGGACTGAAGCTTTCTTT
>once|TRBD2|TRBV9|TRBJ2-7
CASSVDGGSGLVRLTGSEQYF
TGTGCCAGCAGCGTAGATGGAGGGTCCGGACTAGTAAGACTAACAGGATCCGAGCAGTACTTC
>NA|NA|TRBV20-1|TRBJ1-2
CSASVQATNYGYTF
TGCAGTGCTAGTGTCCAGGCAACAAACTATGGCTACACCTTC
>many|NA|TRBV7-2|TRBJ1-4
CASSLDRANEKLFF
TGTGCCAGCAGCTTAGACAGAGCAAATGAAAAACTGTTTTTT
>NA|NA|TRBV6-5|TRBJ2-6
CASSYLIGTAVSGANVLTF
TGTGCCAGCAGTTATCTTATCGGGACTGCTGTCTCTGGGGCCAACGTCCTGACTTTC
>few|NA|TRBV4-1|TRBJ2-5
CASSQEDRRHQETQYF
TGCGCCAGCAGCCAAGAGGACCGAAGGCACCAAGAGACCCAGTACTTC
>NA|NA|TRBV19|TRBJ1-5
CASGRRGEGGNQPQHF
TGTGCCAGTGGGAGGAGGGGCGAAGGTGGCAATCAGCCCCAGCATTTT
>NA|NA|TRBV7-9|TRBJ1-6
CASSQMTGGRPPLHF
TGTGCCAGCAGTCAGATGACCGGGGGGCGGCCACCCCTCCACTTT
>few|NA|TRBV5-4|TRBJ2-5
CASSFIGSGQETQYF
TGTGCCAGCAGCTTCATCGGATCGGGGCAAGAGACCCAGTACTTC
>NA|TRBD1|TRBV4-1|TRBJ2-7
CASSQEGQGPYEQYF
TGCGCCAGCAGCCAAGAGGGACAGGGGCCCTACGAGCAGTACTTC
>few|NA|TRBV6-2/TRBV6-3|TRBJ2-1
CASSYDPRNEQFF
TGTGCCAGCAGTTACGACCCCCGCAATGAGCAGTTCTTC
>few|NA|TRBV12-3/TRBV12-4|TRBJ1-1
CASQTLGDTEAFF
TGTGCCAGCCAGACCCTGGGTGACACTGAAGCTTTCTTT
>many|NA|TRBV7-2|TRBJ2-7
CASSLASGRRTYEQYF
TGTGCCAGCAGCTTAGCATCCGGGCGGAGGACCTACGAGCAGTACTTC
>few|NA|TRBV11-1|TRBJ2-1
CASSLDGAGREQFF
TGTGCCAGCAGCTTAGACGGAGCGGGCAGGGAGCAGTTCTTC
>many|NA|TRBV7-2|TRBJ2-6
CASSLGGQSSGANVLTF
TGTGCCAGCAGCTTAGGAGGACAGAGCTCTGGGGCCAACGTCCTGACTTTC
>NA|NA|TRBV6-2/TRBV6-3|TRBJ2-3
CASWRASTDTQYF
TGTGCCTCCTGGAGGGCTAGCACAGATACGCAGTATTTT
>few|TRBD2|TRBV10-3|TRBJ2-3
CAISASGGTDTQYF
TGTGCCATCAGTGCCAGCGGGGGCACAGATACGCAGTATTTT
>NA|TRBD2|TRBV10-1|TRBJ2-1
CASSEEASGRDEQFF
TGCGCCAGCAGTGAGGAGGCTAGCGGGAGGGATGAGCAGTTCTTC
>NA|NA|TRBV29-1|TRBJ1-1
CSGERDWGTEAFF
TGCAGCGGGGAAAGAGACTGGGGCACTGAAGCTTTCTTT
>NA|NA|TRBV4-1|TRBJ2-1
CASSQDGSSYNEQFF
TGCGCCAGCAGCCAAGACGGGAGCTCCTACAATGAGCAGTTCTTC
>NA|NA|TRBV7-2|TRBJ2-7
CASSLDLARNEQYF
TGTGCCAGCAGCTTAGATCTAGCCAGGAACGAGCAGTACTTC
>NA|NA|TRBV4-1|TRBJ1-5
CASSQVRTSGNQPQHF
TGCGCCAGCAGCCAAGTCCGGACATCAGGCAATCAGCCCCAGCATTTT
>few|TRBD1|TRBV7-2|TRBJ2-2
CASSADRARTGELFF
TGTGCCAGCAGCGCTGACAGGGCTCGCACCGGGGAGCTGTTTTTT
>many|TRBD1|TRBV19|TRBJ1-5
CASSRKTGDGNQPQHF
TGTGCCAGTAGTAGGAAGACAGGGGACGGCAATCAGCCCCAGCATTTT
>NA|NA|TRBV20-1|TRBJ2-5
CSAPEGGKETQYF
TGCAGTGCTCCCGAGGGTGGGAAAGAGACCCAGTACTTC
>few|NA|TRBV27|TRBJ1-6
CASAGSGLNRDSPLHF
TGTGCCAGCGCTGGAAGTGGGCTGAATAGAGATTCACCCCTCCACTTT
>few|NA|TRBV7-2|TRBJ2-2
CASSLEMGRYTGELFF
TGTGCCAGCAGCTTAGAAATGGGGAGATACACCGGGGAGCTGTTTTTT
>few|NA|TRBV9|TRBJ1-4
CASSVGEGLGEKLFF
TGTGCCAGCAGCGTAGGAGAGGGGCTTGGTGAAAAACTGTTTTTT
>many|TRBD1|TRBV7-2|TRBJ1-1
CASSRDRVGTEAFF
TGTGCCAGCAGCAGGGACAGGGTTGGGACTGAAGCTTTCTTT
>many|NA|TRBV12-3/TRBV12-4|TRBJ1-2
CASSLFGVYGYTF
TGTGCCAGCAGTTTATTCGGTGTGTATGGCTACACCTTC
>few|TRBD1|TRBV28|TRBJ1-2
CAIRTSGGAGYGYTF
TGTGCCATCCGCACCTCAGGGGGCGCGGGGTATGGCTACACCTTC
>many|NA|TRBV7-2|TRBJ1-1
CASSPPGTRRTEAFF
TGTGCCAGCAGCCCACCCGGGACAAGAAGAACTGAAGCTTTCTTT
>NA|NA|TRBV7-8|TRBJ2-1
CASSLGSLINEQFF
TGTGCCAGCAGCTTAGGCAGCCTGATCAATGAGCAGTTCTTC
>many|NA|TRBV7-2|TRBJ1-5
CASSPMRGQPQHF
TGTGCCAGCAGCCCCATGCGCGGTCAGCCCCAGCATTTT
>NA|NA|TRBV12-5|TRBJ2-1
CASGLVLTSSYNEQFF
TGTGCTAGTGGTTTGGTACTGACTAGCTCCTACAATGAGCAGTTCTTC
>few|NA|TRBV11-1|TRBJ2-1
CASSFPGSLVYEQFF
TGTGCCAGCAGCTTTCCCGGGAGTTTGGTCTATGAGCAGTTCTTC
>NA|TRBD2|TRBV4-1|TRBJ2-7
CASSLFPGRTWYEQYF
TGCGCCAGCAGCCTTTTCCCCGGGAGGACATGGTACGAGCAGTACTTC
>few|TRBD1|TRBV7-2|TRBJ2-5
CASSSGQGETQYF
TGTGCCAGCAGCTCGGGACAGGGGGAGACCCAGTACTTC
>NA|NA|TRBV12-3/TRBV12-4|TRBJ1-1
CASSFTSILNTEAFF
TGTGCCAGCAGTTTCACCAGCATTTTGAACACTGAAGCTTTCTTT
>NA|TRBD1|TRBV6-1|TRBJ1-6
CASRINRQGYGSPLHF
TGTGCCAGCCGTATTAATAGACAGGGGTACGGTTCACCCCTCCACTTT
>few|NA|TRBV28|TRBJ2-7
CASSFSSGTTYEQYF
TGTGCCAGCAGTTTTTCGTCCGGGACGACCTACGAGCAGTACTTC
>many|TRBD2|TRBV7-2|TRBJ2-7
CASSSEGGSAYEQYF
TGTGCCAGCAGCTCCGAGGGCGGGAGCGCCTACGAGCAGTACTTC